The rows below give T cell receptor beta chains drawn from one sample of a study of T cell responses to AZD1222 COVID-19 vaccine. Method: immunoSEQ multiplex PCR; TCRdb's copy keeps in-frame clones and lacks some. The sample includes approximately 150,000 clones, about 89% of them seen just once. The source was peripheral blood, collected 28 days after the second AZD1222 dose. The origin of the receptors is an adult who received the AZD1222 COVID-19 vaccine. CDR3s include the opening cysteine and the closing phenylalanine or tryptophan. D genes are given only for firm matches. Clone size is given for some rows only: seen once, a few or many times, or a class if the clone is expanded.

TRBJ1-4 | TRBV11-2 | TRBD1 | - | CASSLEGQGAPPNEKLFF | TGTGCCAGCAGCTTAGAAGGGCAGGGGGCGCCTCCTAATGAAAAACTGTTTTTT
TRBJ1-5 | TRBV3-1/TRBV3-2 | - | once | CASSHKVSQPQHF | TGTGCCAGCAGCCATAAAGTGAGTCAGCCCCAGCATTTT
TRBJ1-1 | TRBV27 | - | - | CASSLVEDTEAFF | TGTGCCAGCAGTTTAGTTGAAGACACTGAAGCTTTCTTT
TRBJ1-1 | TRBV29-1 | - | - | CSVADSPEAFF | TGCAGCGTTGCAGACAGCCCTGAAGCTTTCTTT
TRBJ2-7 | TRBV2 | - | - | CASSEGAGATYEQYF | TGTGCCAGCAGTGAGGGGGCAGGGGCAACCTACGAGCAGTACTTC
TRBJ2-3 | TRBV5-4 | TRBD2 | once | CASSSAAGDTDTQYF | TGTGCCAGCAGCTCCGCCGCGGGGGACACAGATACGCAGTATTTT
TRBJ1-1 | TRBV9 | - | - | CASSVKWADTEAFF | TGTGCCAGCAGCGTAAAATGGGCGGACACTGAAGCTTTCTTT
TRBJ2-1 | TRBV7-7 | TRBD2 | - | CASSPRSGRADEQFF | TGTGCCAGCAGCCCCCGTAGCGGGAGGGCCGATGAGCAGTTCTTC
TRBJ2-7 | TRBV19 | TRBD1 | - | CASSAGQGTTYEQYF | TGTGCCAGTAGTGCCGGACAGGGAACAACCTACGAGCAGTACTTC
TRBJ2-2 | TRBV2 | - | - | CASVTGRFNTGELFF | TGTGCCAGCGTAACTGGACGTTTCAACACCGGGGAGCTGTTTTTT
TRBJ1-5 | TRBV2 | - | - | CASSVSLGQPQHF | TGTGCCAGCAGTGTATCTCTAGGGCAGCCCCAGCATTTT
TRBJ1-5 | TRBV6-5 | - | - | CASSYSPSIKQPQHF | TGTGCCAGCAGTTACTCTCCGAGTATTAAACAGCCCCAGCATTTT
TRBJ2-1 | TRBV7-2 | TRBD2 | - | CASSLIFPGLAGDEQFF | TGTGCCAGCAGCTTAATTTTTCCGGGACTAGCGGGAGATGAGCAGTTCTTC
TRBJ2-7 | TRBV27 | - | - | CASSLYGSTYEQYF | TGTGCCAGCAGTTTATACGGGTCAACCTACGAGCAGTACTTC
TRBJ2-3 | TRBV7-9 | TRBD2 | - | CASSYRTSFRTDTQYF | TGTGCCAGCAGCTACCGGACTAGCTTTCGCACAGATACGCAGTATTTT
TRBJ2-6 | TRBV19 | - | - | CASQWSGTALSGANVLTF | TGTGCCAGCCAGTGGTCGGGAACAGCTCTCTCTGGGGCCAACGTCCTGACTTTC
TRBJ1-6 | TRBV9 | TRBD1 | - | CASSAGQPNSPLHF | TGTGCCAGCAGCGCGGGACAGCCTAATTCACCCCTCCACTTT
TRBJ2-5 | TRBV6-2/TRBV6-3 | - | once | CASSYGAETQYF | TGTGCCAGCAGTTATGGAGCGGAGACCCAGTACTTC
TRBJ1-3 | TRBV9 | - | - | CASSVAGANEHTIYF | TGTGCCAGCAGCGTAGCTGGGGCAAATGAACACACCATATATTTT
TRBJ2-1 | TRBV10-3 | TRBD1 | - | CATWDRGHNEQFF | TGTGCCACCTGGGACAGGGGCCACAATGAGCAGTTCTTC
TRBJ1-2 | TRBV9 | TRBD1 | - | CASSAHRGTNYGYTF | TGTGCCAGCAGCGCCCACAGGGGGACTAACTATGGCTACACCTTC
TRBJ1-1 | TRBV19 | - | - | CASSTAGPNTEAFF | TGTGCCAGTAGTACCGCCGGGCCGAACACTGAAGCTTTCTTT
TRBJ2-7 | TRBV4-1 | TRBD2 | - | CASSLLAGVRGEQYF | TGCGCCAGCAGCCTACTAGCGGGAGTACGAGGCGAGCAGTACTTC
TRBJ2-3 | TRBV12-3/TRBV12-4 | - | - | CASSLVTTDTQYF | TGTGCCAGCAGCCTCGTAACCACAGATACGCAGTATTTT
TRBJ1-1 | TRBV2 | TRBD1 | - | CASSEQGAWTEAFF | TGTGCCAGCAGTGAACAGGGGGCGTGGACTGAAGCTTTCTTT
TRBJ1-1 | TRBV23-1 | - | - | CASSQEQGEAFF | TGCGCCAGCAGTCAAGAGCAGGGTGAAGCTTTCTTT
TRBJ2-3 | TRBV9 | TRBD2 | - | CASSVGGRSQLGTDTQYF | TGTGCCAGCAGCGTAGGCGGGAGGTCCCAGTTGGGCACAGATACGCAGTATTTT
TRBJ1-2 | TRBV12-3/TRBV12-4 | - | - | CASSWVDYGYTF | TGTGCCAGCAGTTGGGTGGACTATGGCTACACCTTC